This T cell receptor (beta chain) originates from a study of OX40 agonist ivuxolimab in advanced cancers. The timepoints at which blood was sampled were baseline, cycle 4 day 1, and cycle 7 day 1. Some clones are missing from TCRdb's copy, which holds only in-frame ones; the method was immunoSEQ multiplex PCR. The sample lists more than 100,000 clones, roughly 91% occurring once. The CDR3 totals 13 residues. Germline V lookup: CDR1 ENHRY, CDR2 SYGVKD. V lost 6 bases and J 8 bases, leaving 16 bases between the germline ends. In the case of this clone: No antigen is known for it.

General study points: Relatively little clonal expansion, among the lowest observed, appeared in partial responders at 0.1-3.0 mg/kg.

The sequences come from CD4+ or CD8+ T cells sorted from blood, collected in a trial of the OX40 agonist ivuxolimab. The sequence was collected from an adult with an advanced solid tumor such as melanoma, head and neck, liver or kidney cancer. This chain connects TRBV10-3 to TRBJ1-2; tentatively, D is TRBD1 (6 bases). Here the CDR3 DNA reads TGTGCCATCAGGCCCACAGGGCTAGGGGGCTACACCTTC. Translating gives CAIRPTGLGGYTF.